These T cell receptor beta chains were read from a single sample in a study of neurological immune-mediated disorders. One entry per CDR3 protein, called by TCRdb with MiXCR from the 5' RACE reads. The table has approximately 46,000 distinct CDR3 sequences, 10% seen once. Sequenced: PBMCs. The receptor source for this set is a man aged 65-85 years with HTLV-1-associated myelopathy (HAM/TSP). The CDR3 runs from the conserved cysteine through the conserved F or W. D genes are given only for firm matches. A row's size may be missing; if present it is once, few, many or a size class.

size: many; V: TRBV20-1; D: TRBD2; J: TRBJ2-1; DNA: TGCAGTGCCGACGGGACTAGCGGGAGGGGAGGGATTTACAATGAGCAGTTCTTC; CDR3: CSADGTSGRGGIYNEQFF
size: many; V: TRBV28; D: .; J: TRBJ2-7; DNA: TGTGCCAGCAGTCCAGGGTGGACAAACCCTCGAGGGCAGTACTTC; CDR3: CASSPGWTNPRGQYF
size: many; V: TRBV20-1; D: .; J: TRBJ2-2; DNA: TGCAGTGCTAGAGCGGGAGCCTTGGGGGAGCTGTTTTTT; CDR3: CSARAGALGELFF
size: .; V: TRBV20-1; D: TRBD2; J: TRBJ2-7; DNA: TGCAGTGTCACATCCCCGGGACTAGCGGGCGTGGGCGAGCAGTACTTC; CDR3: CSVTSPGLAGVGEQYF
size: many; V: TRBV5-1; D: TRBD2; J: TRBJ2-5; DNA: TGCGCCAGCAGCTCCGGACTAGCGGGAGGGCCGGGGGAGACCCAGTACTTC; CDR3: CASSSGLAGGPGETQYF
size: .; V: TRBV18; D: TRBD2; J: TRBJ2-1; DNA: TGTGCCAGCTCCCCCGCCCAGTTACTAGCGGGAGACGGTGAGCAGTTCTTC; CDR3: CASSPAQLLAGDGEQFF
size: many; V: TRBV7-9; D: TRBD1; J: TRBJ1-2; DNA: TGTGCCAGCAGCTTCTCAGGGACAGGGGGCGCAGGTGGCTACACCTTC; CDR3: CASSFSGTGGAGGYTF
size: .; V: TRBV5-1; D: .; J: TRBJ2-7; DNA: TGCGCCAGCAGGGATAAGCCAACAGGGTCTGGATCCTACGAGCAGTACTTC; CDR3: CASRDKPTGSGSYEQYF
size: many; V: TRBV24-1; D: .; J: TRBJ2-3; DNA: TGTGCCACCAGTGGAACGGCCGGGTCGGATACGCAGTATTTT; CDR3: CATSGTAGSDTQYF
size: many; V: TRBV4-3; D: .; J: TRBJ2-7; DNA: TGCGCCAGCCCGCCCAGAGGCCCCTACGAGCAGTACTTC; CDR3: CASPPRGPYEQYF
size: medium-sized; V: TRBV15; D: .; J: TRBJ2-7; DNA: TGTGCCACCAGCAGACAGGGGCGGGAGCAGTACTTC; CDR3: CATSRQGREQYF
size: many; V: TRBV7-2; D: TRBD2; J: TRBJ2-7; DNA: TGTGCCAGCAGCCCGTCCTCGACTAGCGGGGGTCTAGGCGAGCAGTACTTC; CDR3: CASSPSSTSGGLGEQYF
size: many; V: TRBV20-1; D: .; J: TRBJ1-2; DNA: TGCAGTGCTAGAGATTACACGAGGGGAAGGGTTGGCTACACCTTC; CDR3: CSARDYTRGRVGYTF
size: .; V: TRBV28; D: .; J: TRBJ2-3; DNA: TGTGCCAGCGTCCCGCCCACGCGGGGTTCGACAGATACGCAGTATTTT; CDR3: CASVPPTRGSTDTQYF